A selection of T cell receptor beta chains follows, all from one sample in a study of blood T cells in healthy people across ages. Using its own MiXCR run on the 5' RACE reads, TCRdb lists one record per CDR3 protein. The table includes about 1.6 million distinct CDR3 sequences, roughly 32% detected once. The sample was blood. These receptors were collected from a woman aged 25 to 45 in good health. The CDR3 runs from the conserved cysteine through the conserved F or W. The size field is filled for only some rows; it gives once, few, many or a size class.

length: 15
J: -
V: TRBV5-1
size: -
CDR3: CASSLLGALRETQYF

length: 14
J: TRBJ2-7
V: TRBV20-1
size: -
CDR3: CSARNTGNSYEQYF

length: 17
J: TRBJ1-5
V: TRBV27
size: -
CDR3: CASSLQGTGLGVQPQHF

length: 17
J: TRBJ2-5
V: TRBV9
size: -
CDR3: CASSAGLAGGLQETQYF

length: 14
J: TRBJ2-3
V: TRBV6-5
size: -
CDR3: CASRRTSSTDTQYF

length: 15
J: TRBJ2-3
V: TRBV7-9
size: -
CDR3: CTSSSPGSPTDTQYF

length: 17
J: TRBJ1-2
V: TRBV7-8
size: -
CDR3: CASSLTNRGGGDYGYTF

length: 14
J: TRBJ2-7
V: TRBV7-3
size: many
CDR3: CASSPNGGPYEQYF

length: 16
J: TRBJ2-1
V: TRBV7-9
size: -
CDR3: CASSEGTSGRVHEQFF

length: 16
J: TRBJ2-1
V: TRBV10-3
size: many
CDR3: CAIRAPGLAGDSEQFF

length: 16
J: TRBJ2-7
V: TRBV4-1
size: many
CDR3: CASSQAFHGGAYEQYF

length: 15
J: TRBJ1-2
V: TRBV5-1
size: -
CDR3: CASSLEADSRDGCTF

length: 14
J: TRBJ1-1
V: TRBV30
size: -
CDR3: CAWSWGGGGTEAFF

length: 13
J: TRBJ1-2
V: TRBV20-1
size: few
CDR3: CSARQPDGGRYTF

length: 14
J: TRBJ2-7
V: TRBV25-1
size: -
CDR3: CVSSERDSSYEQYF

length: 15
J: TRBJ2-6
V: TRBV7-3
size: -
CDR3: CASSFGGQGANVLTF

length: 12
J: TRBJ2-7
V: TRBV9
size: -
CDR3: CASSPRAGEQYF

length: 14
J: TRBJ2-4
V: TRBV20-1
size: -
CDR3: CSASDREGVIEQYF

length: 14
J: TRBJ2-5
V: TRBV15
size: few
CDR3: CATSRGRGSGEQYF

length: 15
J: TRBJ1-5
V: TRBV6-1
size: -
CDR3: CASSEEGTLNQPQHF

length: 15
J: TRBJ2-1
V: TRBV27
size: few
CDR3: CASSWVPSSYNEQFF

length: 14
J: -
V: TRBV7-7
size: -
CDR3: CTSSPGGDSYEQYF

length: 15
J: TRBJ1-2
V: TRBV9
size: few
CDR3: CASSGPNTANYGYTF

length: 15
J: TRBJ2-7
V: TRBV7-2
size: many
CDR3: CASSLRGTISYEQYF

length: 15
J: TRBJ1-5
V: TRBV9
size: few
CDR3: CASSPTTGVNQPQHF

length: 15
J: TRBJ2-1
V: TRBV6-5
size: few
CDR3: CASSYSPGQGAEQFF

length: 16
J: TRBJ1-1
V: TRBV28
size: once
CDR3: CASIPSVGWENTEAFF

length: 17
J: TRBJ2-1
V: TRBV12-3/TRBV12-4
size: few
CDR3: CASSLDGAGGHYNEQFF

length: 16
J: TRBJ1-6
V: TRBV6-2/TRBV6-3
size: few
CDR3: CASRGRTGKENSPLHF

length: 15
J: TRBJ1-4
V: TRBV7-9
size: -
CDR3: CASSLSADPNEKLFF

length: 15
J: TRBJ2-5
V: TRBV19
size: few
CDR3: CASSEGGRLLKEQYF

length: 18
J: TRBJ2-7
V: TRBV7-8
size: -
CDR3: CASSPQVGQFLHTYEQYF

length: 14
J: TRBJ1-1
V: TRBV7-9
size: few
CDR3: CASSFQGGVGEAFF

length: 14
J: TRBJ2-1
V: TRBV20-1
size: -
CDR3: CSATNSGGAGEQFF

length: 13
J: TRBJ1-2
V: TRBV5-1
size: -
CDR3: CASRSGPLYGYTF

length: 19
J: TRBJ2-5
V: TRBV20-1
size: once
CDR3: CSARGTGAFYSGGGETQYF

length: 15
J: TRBJ2-3
V: TRBV6-1
size: once
CDR3: CAYFVVGVRTDTQYF

length: 15
J: TRBJ1-2
V: TRBV5-1
size: -
CDR3: CASSMQGEWVYGYTF

length: 19
J: TRBJ2-1
V: TRBV10-2
size: -
CDR3: CASSESTLGWTSGRNEQFF

length: 12
J: -
V: TRBV5-6
size: -
CDR3: CASSLDRNIQYF

length: 14
J: TRBJ2-7
V: TRBV6-1
size: -
CDR3: CASRPRTVSYEQYF

length: 15
J: -
V: TRBV7-2
size: -
CDR3: CASSLESPWGETQFF

length: 16
J: TRBJ2-3
V: TRBV11-2
size: -
CDR3: CASSLGANRATDTQYF

length: 15
J: TRBJ2-1
V: TRBV12-3/TRBV12-4
size: -
CDR3: CASTPSAGGANEQFF

length: 15
J: TRBJ2-7
V: TRBV10-3
size: many
CDR3: CAISDSGTGAYEQYF

length: 12
J: TRBJ2-5
V: TRBV10-3
size: many
CDR3: CAISPDQETQYF